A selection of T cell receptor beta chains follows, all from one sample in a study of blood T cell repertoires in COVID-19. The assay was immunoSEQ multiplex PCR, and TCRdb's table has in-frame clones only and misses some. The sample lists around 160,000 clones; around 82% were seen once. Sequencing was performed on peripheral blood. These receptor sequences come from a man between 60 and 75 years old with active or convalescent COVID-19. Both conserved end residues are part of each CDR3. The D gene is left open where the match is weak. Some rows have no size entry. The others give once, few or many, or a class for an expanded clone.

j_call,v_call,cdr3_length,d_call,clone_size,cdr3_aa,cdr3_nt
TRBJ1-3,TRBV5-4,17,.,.,CASSLGAGALSGNTIYF,TGTGCCAGCAGCTTGGGGGCGGGCGCTCTCTCTGGAAACACCATATATTTT
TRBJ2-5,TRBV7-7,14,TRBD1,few,CASSYGTGQETQYF,TGTGCTAGCAGTTATGGGACAGGCCAAGAGACCCAGTACTTC
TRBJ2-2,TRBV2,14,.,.,CASSRQANTGELFF,TGTGCCAGCAGTAGACAGGCTAACACCGGGGAGCTGTTTTTT
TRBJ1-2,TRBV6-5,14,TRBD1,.,CASRRTGTGKGYTF,TGTGCCAGCAGACGAACCGGGACAGGGAAAGGCTACACCTTC
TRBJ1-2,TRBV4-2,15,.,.,CASSPRTTLNYGYTF,TGTGCCAGCAGCCCCCGGACAACTCTGAACTATGGCTACACCTTC
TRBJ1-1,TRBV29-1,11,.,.,CSVGAREDAFF,TGCAGCGTTGGGGCCAGGGAGGATGCTTTCTTT
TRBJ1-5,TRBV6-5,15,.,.,CASRSPSGSNQPQHF,TGTGCCAGCAGATCGCCCTCCGGTAGCAATCAGCCCCAGCATTTT
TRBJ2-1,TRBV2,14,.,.,CASGETPSYSEQFF,TGTGCCAGCGGCGAGACGCCGAGCTACAGTGAGCAGTTCTTC
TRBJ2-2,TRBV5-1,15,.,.,CASSLTGANTGELFF,TGCGCCAGCAGCTTGACAGGAGCGAACACCGGGGAGCTGTTTTTT
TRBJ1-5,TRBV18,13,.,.,CASSATLTQPQHF,TGTGCCAGCTCGGCGACTTTAACGCAGCCCCAGCATTTT
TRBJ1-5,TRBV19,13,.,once,CASSRDIQQPQHF,TGTGCCAGTAGTAGAGACATACAGCAGCCCCAGCATTTT
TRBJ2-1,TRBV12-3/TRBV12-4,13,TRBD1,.,CASSLQQGAEQFF,TGTGCCAGCAGTCTTCAACAGGGGGCTGAGCAGTTCTTC
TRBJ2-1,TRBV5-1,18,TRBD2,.,CASSGGTSGGGLYNEQFF,TGCGCCAGCAGCGGCGGGACTAGCGGCGGCGGCCTCTACAATGAGCAGTTCTTC
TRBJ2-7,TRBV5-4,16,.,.,CASSLGASGRPYEQYF,TGTGCCAGCAGCTTGGGGGCCAGCGGGCGCCCCTACGAGCAGTACTTC
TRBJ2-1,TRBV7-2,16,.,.,CASSLDGEGFYNEQFF,TGTGCCAGCAGCTTAGACGGGGAAGGTTTCTACAATGAGCAGTTCTTC
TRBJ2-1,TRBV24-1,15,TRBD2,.,CATSPPSGGADEQFF,TGTGCCACCAGCCCCCCTAGCGGGGGGGCTGATGAGCAGTTCTTC
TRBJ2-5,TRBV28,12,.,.,CASRAGGETQYF,TGTGCCAGCAGGGCAGGGGGGGAGACCCAGTACTTC
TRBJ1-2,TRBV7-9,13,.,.,CASSLLSGGGYTF,TGTGCCAGCAGCTTACTTTCGGGAGGTGGCTACACCTTC
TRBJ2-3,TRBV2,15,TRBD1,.,CASSDLTGATDTQYF,TGTGCCAGCAGTGATCTGACAGGGGCAACAGATACGCAGTATTTT
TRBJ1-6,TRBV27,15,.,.,CASSLSNRHNSPLHF,TGTGCCAGCAGTTTATCGAACAGACATAATTCACCCCTCCACTTT
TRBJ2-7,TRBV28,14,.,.,CASSLRAGSYEQYF,TGTGCCAGCAGTTTGCGAGCGGGCTCCTACGAGCAGTACTTC
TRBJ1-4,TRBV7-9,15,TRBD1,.,CASSLAGTANEKLFF,TGTGCCAGCAGCTTAGCCGGGACAGCGAATGAAAAACTGTTTTTT
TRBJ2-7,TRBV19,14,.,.,CASSMQGGSYEQYF,TGTGCCAGTAGTATGCAGGGTGGCTCCTACGAGCAGTACTTC
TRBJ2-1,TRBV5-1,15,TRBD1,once,CASSWGQSDYNEQFF,TGCGCCAGCAGCTGGGGACAGTCCGACTACAATGAGCAGTTCTTC
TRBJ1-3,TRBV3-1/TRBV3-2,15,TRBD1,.,CASSHTGARGNTIYF,TGTGCCAGCAGCCACACAGGGGCAAGGGGGAACACCATATATTTT
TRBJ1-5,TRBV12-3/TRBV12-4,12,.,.,CASSSGTQPQHF,TGTGCCAGCAGTTCCGGTACTCAGCCCCAGCATTTT
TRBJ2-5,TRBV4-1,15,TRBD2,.,CASSRLAGNQETQYF,TGCGCCAGCAGCCGATTAGCGGGAAACCAAGAGACCCAGTACTTC
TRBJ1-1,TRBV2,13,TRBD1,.,CASEGQGNTEAFF,TGTGCCAGCGAAGGACAGGGGAACACTGAAGCTTTCTTT
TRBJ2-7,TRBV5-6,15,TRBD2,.,CASSKGLAGGYEQYF,TGTGCCAGCAGCAAGGGACTAGCGGGGGGCTACGAGCAGTACTTC
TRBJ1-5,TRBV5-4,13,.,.,CASSAAADQPQHF,TGTGCCAGCAGCGCTGCCGCGGATCAGCCCCAGCATTTT
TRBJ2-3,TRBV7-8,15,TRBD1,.,CASSLTGQSTDTQYF,TGTGCCAGCTCTCTGACGGGACAGAGCACAGATACGCAGTATTTT
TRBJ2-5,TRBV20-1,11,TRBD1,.,CSLQGKETQYF,TGCAGCCTACAGGGGAAAGAGACCCAGTACTTC
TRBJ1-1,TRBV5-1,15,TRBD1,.,CASAEDRGTNTEAFF,TGCGCCAGCGCCGAGGACAGGGGGACGAACACTGAAGCTTTCTTT
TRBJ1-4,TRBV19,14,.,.,CASRPGSNNEKLFF,TGTGCCAGTAGGCCCGGGAGTAATAATGAAAAACTGTTTTTT
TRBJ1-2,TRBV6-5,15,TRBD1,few,CASSYRTGRGYGYTF,TGTGCCAGCAGTTACAGGACAGGGCGCGGCTATGGCTACACCTTC
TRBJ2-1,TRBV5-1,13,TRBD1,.,CASSYGQDNEQFF,TGCGCCAGCAGCTACGGACAGGACAATGAGCAGTTCTTC
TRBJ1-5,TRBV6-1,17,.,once,CASSERLSDSWNQPQHF,TGTGCCAGCAGTGAACGGTTGTCGGACAGCTGGAATCAGCCCCAGCATTTT
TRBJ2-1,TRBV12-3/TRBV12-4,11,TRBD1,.,CASSPGQGQFF,TGTGCCAGCAGTCCCGGACAGGGACAGTTCTTC
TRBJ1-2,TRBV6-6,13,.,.,CASSLPANSFYTF,TGTGCCAGCAGCCTCCCCGCCAACTCCTTCTACACCTTC
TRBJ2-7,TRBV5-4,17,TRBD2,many,CASSLKVSTSGVYEQYF,TGTGCCAGCAGCTTAAAGGTCTCGACTAGCGGCGTCTACGAGCAGTACTTC
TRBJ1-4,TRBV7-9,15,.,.,CASSYPGTINEKLFF,TGTGCCAGCAGCTACCCCGGGACTATTAATGAAAAACTGTTTTTT
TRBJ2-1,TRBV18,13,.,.,CASSRGQSNEQFF,TGTGCCAGCTCACGCGGACAGTCCAATGAGCAGTTCTTC
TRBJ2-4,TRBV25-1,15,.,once,CANSFKELAKNIQYF,TGTGCCAATAGCTTTAAGGAACTAGCCAAAAACATTCAGTACTTC
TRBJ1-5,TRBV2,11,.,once,CASSGAGPQHF,TGTGCCAGCAGTGGGGCGGGGCCCCAGCATTTT
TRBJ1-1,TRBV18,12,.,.,CASSPDGGAAFF,TGTGCCAGCTCGCCGGACGGTGGGGCGGCTTTCTTT
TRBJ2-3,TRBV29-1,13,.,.,CSVSTLRTDTQYF,TGCAGCGTTTCAACCTTGAGGACAGATACGCAGTATTTT
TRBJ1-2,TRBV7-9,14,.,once,CASSLGQNNYGYTF,TGTGCCAGCAGCTTAGGACAGAATAACTATGGCTACACCTTC
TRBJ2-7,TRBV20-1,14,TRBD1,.,CSASGTGVPYEQYF,TGCAGTGCTAGTGGGACAGGGGTCCCCTACGAGCAGTACTTC
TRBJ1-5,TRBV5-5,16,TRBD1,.,CASSLDPDRDHQPQHF,TGTGCCAGCAGCTTGGACCCTGACAGGGACCATCAGCCCCAGCATTTT
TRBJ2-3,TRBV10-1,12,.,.,CASSESGGTQYF,TGCGCCAGCAGTGAGTCTGGCGGTACGCAGTATTTT
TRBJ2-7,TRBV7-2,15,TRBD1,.,CASSSRTGGFHEQYF,TGTGCCAGCAGCTCTAGGACAGGGGGCTTCCACGAGCAGTACTTC
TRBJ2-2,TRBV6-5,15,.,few,CASSPDTTGTGELFF,TGTGCCAGCAGCCCGGACACGACGGGCACCGGGGAGCTGTTTTTT
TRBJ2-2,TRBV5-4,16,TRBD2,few,CASSLGLAGGTGELFF,TGTGCCAGCAGCTTGGGGCTAGCGGGGGGCACCGGGGAGCTGTTTTTT
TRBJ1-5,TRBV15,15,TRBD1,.,CATSITGGAGQPQHF,TGTGCCACCAGCATTACAGGGGGCGCGGGTCAGCCCCAGCATTTT